This entry features one T cell receptor beta chain sequence. Its antigen is not identified. PCR amplification relied on 60 Vbeta primers (plus 13 Jbeta primers). TCRdb's table, derived via immunoSEQ multiplex PCR, lists solely in-frame clones and lacks some. Among fewer than 85,000 clones listed, about 79% were seen once. The source of the sample is a study of cytomegalovirus exposure and HLA in healthy donors. Study-level information: Of all 370 or so donors who were genotyped, roughly 81% belonged to the Caucasian-associated ancestry cluster. Findings of the study overall: Per a prior analysis, the majority of TCR beta V segments were productive roughly 87% or roughly 30% of the time. In a later analysis, a genetic analysis reported fewer productive-TCR N-insertions in an Asian-associated ancestry cluster than the cohort average.

Germline CDR1 MDHEN, CDR2 SYDVKM. The ends lost 5 bases at V and 2 bases at J; junction bases unmatched: 16. CDR3 length: 19 amino acids. The rearrangement uses TRBV28 and TRBJ2-3; 10 bases are a match to TRBD2. This sequence was found in a man in his 70s in good health and CMV-seropositive. Sequenced material: PBMCs. In DNA, the CDR3 is TGTGCCAGCAGTCCGTGGCTTACGCGGACTAGCGGTCACACAGATACGCAGTATTTT. Translated, it gives CASSPWLTRTSGHTDTQYF. The variable domain in full, with the rest retrieved from reference TRBV28 and TRBJ2-3, is DVKVTQSSRYLVKRTGEKVFLECVQDMDHENMFWYRQDPGLGLRLIYFSYDVKMKEKGDIPEGYSVSREKKERFSLILESASTNQTSMYLCASSPWLTRTSGHTDTQYFGPGTRLTVL.